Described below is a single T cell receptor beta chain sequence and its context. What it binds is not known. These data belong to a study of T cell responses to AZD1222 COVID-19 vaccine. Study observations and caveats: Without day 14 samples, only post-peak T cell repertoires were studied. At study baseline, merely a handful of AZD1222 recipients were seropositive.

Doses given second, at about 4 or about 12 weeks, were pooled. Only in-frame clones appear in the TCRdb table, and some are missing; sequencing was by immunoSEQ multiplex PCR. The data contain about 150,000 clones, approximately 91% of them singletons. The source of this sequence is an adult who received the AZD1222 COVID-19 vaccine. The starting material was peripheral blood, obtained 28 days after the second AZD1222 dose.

The CDR3 region has the DNA TGCAGTGCTAGAGAGAACACTGAAGCTTTCTTT. Its protein product is CSARENTEAFF. This chain links TRBV20-1 with TRBJ1-1; D is undetermined. The CDR3 runs to 11 residues. V was clipped by 0 bases and J by 1 base, with 0 bases between them. The germline V gene encodes CDR1 DFQATT and CDR2 SNEGSKA (reference sequence).